The 9 T cell receptor beta chains below all came from one sample that was sequenced in a study of shared clonotypes between healthy human individuals (dated by TCRdb to 2020 to 2021). Libraries were constructed by the immunoSEQ multiplex PCR assay. TCRdb took this table from immuneACCESS and kept in-frame rearrangements with V and J called. Such tables lack part of the clones; where checked against another copy, unresolved V genes explain under half of the gap, and the rest is unexplained. In all, the sample holds millions of clones, and under 95% of those were seen once. The ten biggest clones cover 1.7% of the sample. CD8 naive samples consisted of CD45RO-negative cells that were positively selected for CCR7, yielding a CD45RA+CCR7+ population without TemRA cells. Sequencing used naive CD8+ T cells from PBMCs. Explained via the paper, the cell subset or site label denotes: CD45RA+CCR7+. These receptors all stem from a man younger than 35 in good health. Some clones in this sample may be carry-over from other donors' samples.

This chain links TRBV9 with TRBJ2-5, with a possible D match to TRBD2 (6 bases). The length of the CDR3 is 19 residues. The germline V and J ends were trimmed by 5 bases and 1 base, with 27 bases remaining between them. Germline V gives CDR1 SGDLS, CDR2 YYNGEE. CDR3: CASSHPSRGTPGAQETQYF. For the CDR3, the DNA is TGTGCCAGCAGTCACCCCTCTCGCGGGACCCCTGGGGCCCAAGAGACCCAGTACTTC. Supplemented by reference TRBV9 and TRBJ2-5, the full variable domain reads DSGVTQTPKHLITATGQRVTLRCSPRSGDLSVYWYQQSLDQGLQFLIQYYNGEERAKGNILERFSAQQFPDLHSELNLSSLELGDSALYFCASSHPSRGTPGAQETQYFGPGTRLLVL.

The chain joins TRBV30 to TRBJ2-7; TRBD2 matches at 10 bases. This CDR3 spans 15 amino acids. Trimming cost V 3 bases and J 2 bases; bases outside gene matches: 7. Germline V lookup: CDR1 GTSNPN, CDR2 SVGIG (reference sequence). CDR3 region: CAWSPGLAVAYEQYF. CDR3 sequence (DNA): TGTGCCTGGAGCCCAGGACTAGCGGTTGCCTACGAGCAGTACTTC.

The J gene is TRBJ2-2, the V gene TRBV5-5; D is unclear. The CDR3 has 11 residues. CDR1 SGHKS and CDR2 YYEKEE come from the germline V gene (reference sequence). Trimming took off 4 bases at V and 6 bases at J, with 4 bases between the two ends. The CDR3 here is CASSPPGELFF. DNA of the CDR3: TGTGCCAGCAGCCCCCCCGGGGAGCTGTTTTTT.

This sequence joins TRBV5-6 and TRBJ1-5; 10 positions match TRBD1. J lost 8 bases, V lost 1 base, and 9 bases had no gene match. The CDR3 spans 16 residues. Germline V gives CDR1 SGHDT, CDR2 YYEEEE. The CDR3 loop is CASSLWGQGRRKPQHF. In nucleotides, the CDR3 is TGTGCCAGCAGCTTGTGGGGACAGGGGCGCAGGAAGCCCCAGCATTTT. Together with reference TRBV5-6 and TRBJ1-5, the CDR3 gives the full variable domain: DAGVTQSPTHLIKTRGQQVTLRCSPKSGHDTVSWYQQALGQGPQFIFQYYEEEERQRGNFPDRFSGHQFPNYSSELNVNALLLGDSALYLCASSLWGQGRRKPQHFGDGTRLSIL.

This chain connects TRBV7-6 to TRBJ2-7, with D possibly matching TRBD2 (5 bases). The length of the CDR3 is 14 residues. Germline V gene sequence: CDR1 SGHVS, CDR2 FNYEAQ. V lost 2 bases and J 6 bases, leaving 14 bases between the germline ends. The CDR3 loop reads CASSLRFRTSEQYF. The CDR3 nucleotides are TGTGCCAGCAGCTTAAGGTTCAGGACTTCCGAGCAGTACTTC. The full variable domain, its missing parts supplied by reference TRBV7-6 and TRBJ2-7, is GAGVSQSPRYKVTKRGQDVALRCDPISGHVSLYWYRQALGQGPEFLTYFNYEAQQDKSGLPNDRFSAERPEGSISTLTIQRTEQRDSAMYRCASSLRFRTSEQYFGPGTRLTVT.

This chain uses TRBV7-2 with TRBJ2-1, with 8 nucleotides matching TRBD2. The CDR3 length is 14 residues. CDR1 SGHTA and CDR2 FQGNSA come from the germline V gene. After removal of 1 base from V and 6 bases from J, the junction contained 2 bases not matched to a gene. CDR3 in DNA: TGTGCCAGCAGCTTAGTCAGCGGGAGCAATGAGCAGTTCTTC. Translation gives CASSLVSGSNEQFF.

V is TRBV25-1 and J is TRBJ2-6, with D perhaps matching TRBD1 (6 bases). The CDR3 loop spans 15 amino acids. Looked up from germline, CDR1 is MGHDK and CDR2 is SYGVNS. V lost 6 bases, J lost 0 bases, and 9 bases lay in between. The CDR3 here is CASRSRGSGANVLTF. The CDR3 DNA reads as TGTGCCAGCAGATCCAGGGGCTCTGGGGCCAACGTCCTGACTTTC.

The rearrangement links TRBV11-2 to TRBJ2-1, with unresolved D. The CDR3 sequence is 16 residues long. Germline CDR1 is SGHAT and CDR2 is FQNNGV. Trimming left V 6 bases short and J 4 bases short, with 19 bases between. CDR3 region: CASSPAPPRPYNEQFF. The CDR3 DNA reads TGTGCCAGCAGTCCAGCCCCCCCCCGGCCATACAATGAGCAGTTCTTC.

This sequence joins TRBV19 and TRBJ2-2; 10 bases fit TRBD2. V shed 3 bases, J shed 0 bases, and the junction held 7 bases outside the gene matches. The length of the CDR3 is 18 residues. Germline V CDR1 and CDR2: LNHDA, SQIVND (reference sequence). CDR3 sequence reads: CASSMWPLAGTNTGELFF. The CDR3 nucleotides read TGTGCCAGTAGTATGTGGCCACTAGCGGGGACGAACACCGGGGAGCTGTTTTTT.